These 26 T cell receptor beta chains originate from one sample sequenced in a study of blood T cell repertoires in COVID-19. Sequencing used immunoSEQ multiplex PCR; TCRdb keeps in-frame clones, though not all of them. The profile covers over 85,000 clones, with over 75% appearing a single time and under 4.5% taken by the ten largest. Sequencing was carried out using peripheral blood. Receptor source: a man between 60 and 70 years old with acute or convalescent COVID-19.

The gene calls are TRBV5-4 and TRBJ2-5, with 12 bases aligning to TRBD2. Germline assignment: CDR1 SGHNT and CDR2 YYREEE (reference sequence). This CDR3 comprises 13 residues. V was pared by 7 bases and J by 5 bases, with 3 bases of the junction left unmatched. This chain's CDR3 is CASALAGGETQYF. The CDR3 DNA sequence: TGTGCCAGCGCTCTAGCGGGGGGGGAGACCCAGTACTTC. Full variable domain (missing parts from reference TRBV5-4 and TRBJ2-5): ETGVTQSPTHLIKTRGQQVTLRCSSQSGHNTVSWYQQALGQGPQFIFQYYREEENGRGNFPPRFSGLQFPNYSSELNVNALELDDSALYLCASALAGGETQYFGPGTRLLVL.

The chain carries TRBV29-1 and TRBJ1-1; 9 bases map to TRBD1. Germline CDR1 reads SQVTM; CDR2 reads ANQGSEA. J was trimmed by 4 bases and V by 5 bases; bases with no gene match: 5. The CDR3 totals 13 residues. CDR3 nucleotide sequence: TGCAGCGTTAACAGGGGGCCGGGCACTGAAGCTTTCTTT. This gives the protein CSVNRGPGTEAFF.

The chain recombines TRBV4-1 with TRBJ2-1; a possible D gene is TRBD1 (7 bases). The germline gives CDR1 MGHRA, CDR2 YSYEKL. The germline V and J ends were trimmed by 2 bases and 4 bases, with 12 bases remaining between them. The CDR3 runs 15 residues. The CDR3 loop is CASSQQGGWYNEQFF. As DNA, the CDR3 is TGCGCCAGCAGCCAACAGGGGGGTTGGTACAATGAGCAGTTCTTC.

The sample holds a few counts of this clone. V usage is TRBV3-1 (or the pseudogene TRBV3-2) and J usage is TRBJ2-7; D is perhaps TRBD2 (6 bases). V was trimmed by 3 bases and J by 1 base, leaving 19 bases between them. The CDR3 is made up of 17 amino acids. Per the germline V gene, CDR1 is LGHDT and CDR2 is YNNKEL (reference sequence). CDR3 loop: CASSQTRTGVGSYEQYF. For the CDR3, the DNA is TGTGCCAGCAGCCAGACTCGGACGGGAGTTGGGTCCTACGAGCAGTACTTC.

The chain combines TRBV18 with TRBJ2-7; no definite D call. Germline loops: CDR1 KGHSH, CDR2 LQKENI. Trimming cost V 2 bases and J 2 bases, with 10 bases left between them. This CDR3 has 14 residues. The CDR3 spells CASSPGPATYEQYF. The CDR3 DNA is TGTGCCAGCTCACCAGGGCCGGCGACCTACGAGCAGTACTTC.

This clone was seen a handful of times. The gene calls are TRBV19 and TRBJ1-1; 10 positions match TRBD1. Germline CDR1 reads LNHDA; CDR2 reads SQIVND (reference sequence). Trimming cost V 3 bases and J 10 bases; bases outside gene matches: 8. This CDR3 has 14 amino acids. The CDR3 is CASSMPDRGRGAFF. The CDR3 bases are TGTGCCAGTAGTATGCCTGACAGGGGGCGCGGAGCTTTCTTT.

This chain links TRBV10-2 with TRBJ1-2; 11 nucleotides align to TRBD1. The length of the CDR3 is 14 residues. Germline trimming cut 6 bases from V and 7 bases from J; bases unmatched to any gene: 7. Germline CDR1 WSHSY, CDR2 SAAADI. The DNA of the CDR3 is TGCGCCAGCAGCGTAGGACAGGGGGCCTTTGGCTACACCTTC. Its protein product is CASSVGQGAFGYTF.

The CDR3: CSVGDRLQETQYF. The CDR3 DNA is TGCAGCGTTGGCGACAGGCTCCAAGAGACCCAGTACTTC. V usage is TRBV29-1 and J usage is TRBJ2-5, with a possible D match to TRBD1 (6 bases). V lost 4 bases and J 1 base, leaving 10 bases between the germline ends. CDR3 length: 13 residues. Germline CDR1 SQVTM, CDR2 ANQGSEA.

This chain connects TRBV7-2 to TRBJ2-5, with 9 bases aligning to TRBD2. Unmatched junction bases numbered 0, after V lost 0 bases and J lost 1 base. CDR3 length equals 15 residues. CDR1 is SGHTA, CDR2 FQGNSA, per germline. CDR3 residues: CASSLAAGGQETQYF. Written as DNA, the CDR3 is TGTGCCAGCAGCTTAGCAGCGGGGGGCCAAGAGACCCAGTACTTC.

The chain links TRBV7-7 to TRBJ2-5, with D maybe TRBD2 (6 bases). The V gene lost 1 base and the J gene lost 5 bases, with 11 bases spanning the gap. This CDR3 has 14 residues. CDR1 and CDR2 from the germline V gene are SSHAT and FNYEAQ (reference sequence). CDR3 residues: CASSLGTGVETQYF. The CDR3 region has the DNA TGTGCCAGCAGCTTAGGAACGGGAGTGGAGACCCAGTACTTC.

The CDR3 is CASSLDRGEEKLFF. The CDR3 nucleotides read TGCGCCAGCAGCCTCGACAGGGGTGAGGAAAAACTGTTTTTT. The chain combines TRBV5-1 with TRBJ1-4, with 8 bases lining up with TRBD1. V was clipped by 4 bases and J by 8 bases; unmatched bases: 7. This CDR3 has 14 residues. CDR1 is SGHRS, CDR2 YFSETQ, per germline.

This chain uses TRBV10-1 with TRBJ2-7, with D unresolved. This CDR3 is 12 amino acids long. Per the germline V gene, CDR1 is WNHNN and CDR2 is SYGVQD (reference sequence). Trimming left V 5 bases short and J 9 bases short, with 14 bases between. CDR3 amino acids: CASSYRSWPQYF. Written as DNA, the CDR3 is TGCGCCAGCAGTTACAGATCGTGGCCGCAGTACTTC.

The CDR3 nucleotides read TGCAGTGCTAGTACGGGGCGGGGAGAGACCCAGTACTTC. This encodes CSASTGRGETQYF. This sequence joins TRBV20-1 and TRBJ2-5; perhaps TRBD2 as D (6 bases). This CDR3 is 13 amino acids long. Germline loops: CDR1 DFQATT, CDR2 SNEGSKA (reference sequence). V gave up 3 bases and J gave up 4 bases, with 12 bases separating them.

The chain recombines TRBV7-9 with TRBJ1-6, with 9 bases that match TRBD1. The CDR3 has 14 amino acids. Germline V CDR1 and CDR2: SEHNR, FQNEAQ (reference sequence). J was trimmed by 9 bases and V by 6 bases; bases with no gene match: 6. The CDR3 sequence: CASRPGTGISPLHF. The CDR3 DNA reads TGTGCCAGCAGACCCGGGACAGGGATTTCACCCCTCCACTTT.

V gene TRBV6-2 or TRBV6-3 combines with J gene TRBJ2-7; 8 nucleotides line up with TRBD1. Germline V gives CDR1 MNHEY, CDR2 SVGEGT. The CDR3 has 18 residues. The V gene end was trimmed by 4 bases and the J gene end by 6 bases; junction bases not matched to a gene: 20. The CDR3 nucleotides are TGTGCCAGCAGTTCCCCCCCGGGCAGGGGGCCAAAAAGGGGCGAGCAGTACTTC. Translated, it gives CASSSPPGRGPKRGEQYF.

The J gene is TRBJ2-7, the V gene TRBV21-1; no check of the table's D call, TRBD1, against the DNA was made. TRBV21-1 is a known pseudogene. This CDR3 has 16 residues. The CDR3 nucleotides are TGTGCCAGCAGCAAAGCTTGGGCAGGGGATGCCATCGAGCAGTACTTC. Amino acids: CASSKAWAGDAIEQYF.

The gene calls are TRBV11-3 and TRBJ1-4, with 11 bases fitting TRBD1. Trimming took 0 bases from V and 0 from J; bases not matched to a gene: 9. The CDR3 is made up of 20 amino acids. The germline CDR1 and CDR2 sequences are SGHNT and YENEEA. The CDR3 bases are TGTGCCAGCAGCTTAGATCATAAGGGACAGGGGGGTGCAACTAATGAAAAACTGTTTTTT. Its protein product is CASSLDHKGQGGATNEKLFF. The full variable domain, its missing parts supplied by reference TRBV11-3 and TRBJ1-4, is EAGVVQSPRYKIIEKKQPVAFWCNPISGHNTLYWYLQNLGQGPELLIRYENEEAVDDSQLPKDRFSAERLKGVDSTLKIQPAELGDSAVYLCASSLDHKGQGGATNEKLFFGSGTQLSVL.

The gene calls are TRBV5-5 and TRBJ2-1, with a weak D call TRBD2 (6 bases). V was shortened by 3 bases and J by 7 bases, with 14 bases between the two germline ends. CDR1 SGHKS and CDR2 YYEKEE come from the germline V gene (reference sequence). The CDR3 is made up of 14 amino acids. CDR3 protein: CASSYYIRENEQFF. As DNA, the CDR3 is TGTGCCAGCAGCTATTACATCCGGGAGAATGAGCAGTTCTTC.

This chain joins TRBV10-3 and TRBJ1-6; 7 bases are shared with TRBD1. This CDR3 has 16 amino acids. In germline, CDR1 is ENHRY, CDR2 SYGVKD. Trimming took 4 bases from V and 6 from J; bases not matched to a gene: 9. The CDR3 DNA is TGTGCCATCAGTGGGGTTTCTGACAGGGCTAATTCACCCCTCCACTTT. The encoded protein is CAISGVSDRANSPLHF.

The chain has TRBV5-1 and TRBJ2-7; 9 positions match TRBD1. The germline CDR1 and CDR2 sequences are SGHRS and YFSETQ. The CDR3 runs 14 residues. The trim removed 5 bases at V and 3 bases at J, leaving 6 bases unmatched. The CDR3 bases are TGCGCCAGCAGAACGGACAGGGGACTCTACGAGCAGTACTTC. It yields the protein CASRTDRGLYEQYF.

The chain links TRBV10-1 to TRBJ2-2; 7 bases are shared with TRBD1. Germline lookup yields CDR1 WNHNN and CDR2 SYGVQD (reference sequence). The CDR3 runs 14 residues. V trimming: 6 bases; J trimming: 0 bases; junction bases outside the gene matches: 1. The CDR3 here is CASRTGTNTGELFF. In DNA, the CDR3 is TGCGCCAGCAGGACAGGGACGAACACCGGGGAGCTGTTTTTT.

CDR3 DNA: TGTGCCAGCAGCCTTTTACAAGAGACCCAGTACTTC. Translation gives CASSLLQETQYF. The chain combines TRBV7-9 with TRBJ2-5, with D unclear. This CDR3 is built from 12 residues. Germline lookup yields CDR1 SEHNR and CDR2 FQNEAQ (reference sequence). With 5 bases removed from V and 2 bases from J, the gap between germline ends came to 6 bases. Drawing the rest from reference TRBV7-9 and TRBJ2-5, the complete variable domain is DTGVSQNPRHKITKRGQNVTFRCDPISEHNRLYWYRQTLGQGPEFLTYFQNEAQLEKSRLLSDRFSAERPKGSFSTLEIQRTEQGDSAMYLCASSLLQETQYFGPGTRLLVL.

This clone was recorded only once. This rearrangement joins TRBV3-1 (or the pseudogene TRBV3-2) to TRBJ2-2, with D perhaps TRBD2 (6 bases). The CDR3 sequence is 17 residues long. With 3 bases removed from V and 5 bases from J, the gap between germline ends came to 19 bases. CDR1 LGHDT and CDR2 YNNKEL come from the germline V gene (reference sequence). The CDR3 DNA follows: TGTGCCAGCAGCCATGACGGGACTTCCCTTTTAACCGGGGAGCTGTTTTTT. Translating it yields CASSHDGTSLLTGELFF.

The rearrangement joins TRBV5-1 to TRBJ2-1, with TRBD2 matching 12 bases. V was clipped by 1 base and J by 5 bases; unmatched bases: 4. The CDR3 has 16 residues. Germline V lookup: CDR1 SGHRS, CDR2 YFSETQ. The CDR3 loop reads CASSLLTSGSNNEQFF. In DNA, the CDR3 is TGCGCCAGCAGCTTGTTGACTAGCGGGAGCAACAATGAGCAGTTCTTC.

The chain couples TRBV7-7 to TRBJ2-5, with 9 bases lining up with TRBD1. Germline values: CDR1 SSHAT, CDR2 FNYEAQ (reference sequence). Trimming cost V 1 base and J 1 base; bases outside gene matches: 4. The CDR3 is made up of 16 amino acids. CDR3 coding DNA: TGTGCCAGCAGCTTAGTGAGGACAGGGGCCCAAGAGACCCAGTACTTC. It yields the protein CASSLVRTGAQETQYF.

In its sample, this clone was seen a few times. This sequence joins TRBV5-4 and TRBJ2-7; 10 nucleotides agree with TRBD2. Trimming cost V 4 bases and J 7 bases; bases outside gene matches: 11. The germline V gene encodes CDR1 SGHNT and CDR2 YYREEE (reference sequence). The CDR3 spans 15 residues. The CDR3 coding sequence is TGTGCCAGCAGCCTACCAGGAGCGGGGGGGAATGAGCAGTACTTC. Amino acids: CASSLPGAGGNEQYF.